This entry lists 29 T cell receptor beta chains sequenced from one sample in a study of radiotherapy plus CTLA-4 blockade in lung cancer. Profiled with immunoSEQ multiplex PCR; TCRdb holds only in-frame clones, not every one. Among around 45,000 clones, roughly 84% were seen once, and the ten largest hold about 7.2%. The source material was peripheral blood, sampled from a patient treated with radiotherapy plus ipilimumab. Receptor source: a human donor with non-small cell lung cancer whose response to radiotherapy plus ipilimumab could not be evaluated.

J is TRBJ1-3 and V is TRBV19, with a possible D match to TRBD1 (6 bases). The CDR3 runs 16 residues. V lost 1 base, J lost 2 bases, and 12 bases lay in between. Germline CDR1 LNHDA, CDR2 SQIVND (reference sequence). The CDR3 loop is CASSIVYRAAGNTIYF. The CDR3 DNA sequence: TGTGCCAGTAGTATAGTCTACAGGGCGGCTGGAAACACCATATATTTT.

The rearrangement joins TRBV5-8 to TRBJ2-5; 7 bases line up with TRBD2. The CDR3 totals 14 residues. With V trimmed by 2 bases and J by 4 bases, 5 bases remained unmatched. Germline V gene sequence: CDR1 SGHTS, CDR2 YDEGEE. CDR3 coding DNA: TGTGCCAGCAGCTTCGGACTAGTCTTAGAGACCCAGTACTTC. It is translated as CASSFGLVLETQYF.

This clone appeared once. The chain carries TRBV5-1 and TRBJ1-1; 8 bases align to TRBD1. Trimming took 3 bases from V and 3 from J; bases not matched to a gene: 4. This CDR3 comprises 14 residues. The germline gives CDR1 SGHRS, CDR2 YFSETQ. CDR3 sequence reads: CASSWTGRDTEAFF. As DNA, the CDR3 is TGCGCCAGCAGCTGGACAGGGAGGGACACTGAAGCTTTCTTT.

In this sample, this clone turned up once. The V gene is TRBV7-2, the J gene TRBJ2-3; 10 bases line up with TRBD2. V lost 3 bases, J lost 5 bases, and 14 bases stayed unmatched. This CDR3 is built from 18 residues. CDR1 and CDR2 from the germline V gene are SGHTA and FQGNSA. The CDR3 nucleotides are TGTGCCAGCAGCTTCATGGCCTCTCTAGCGGGGGCCCAAGATACGCAGTATTTT. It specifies CASSFMASLAGAQDTQYF.

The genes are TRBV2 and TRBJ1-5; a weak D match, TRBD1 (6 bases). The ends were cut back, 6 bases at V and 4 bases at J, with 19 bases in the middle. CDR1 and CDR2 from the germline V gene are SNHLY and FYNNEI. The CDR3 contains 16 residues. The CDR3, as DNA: TGTGCCAGCAGGCACCGGGGAACAGGGTTTAATCAGCCCCAGCATTTT. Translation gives CASRHRGTGFNQPQHF.

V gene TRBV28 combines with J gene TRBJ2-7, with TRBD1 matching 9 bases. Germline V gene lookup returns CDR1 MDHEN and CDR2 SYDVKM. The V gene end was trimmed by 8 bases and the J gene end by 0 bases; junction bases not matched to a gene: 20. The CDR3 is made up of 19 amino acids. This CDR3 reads CASLSGTGSFVFGSYEQYF. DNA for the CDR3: TGTGCCAGCCTCTCCGGGACAGGGTCCTTCGTTTTTGGCTCCTACGAGCAGTACTTC.

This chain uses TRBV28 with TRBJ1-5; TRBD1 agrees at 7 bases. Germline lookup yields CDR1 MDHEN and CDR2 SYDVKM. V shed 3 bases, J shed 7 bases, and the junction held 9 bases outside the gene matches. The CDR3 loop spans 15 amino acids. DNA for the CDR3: TGTGCCAGCAGTTTCCTTACAGGGGACGGGCAGCCCCAGCATTTT. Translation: CASSFLTGDGQPQHF.

The CDR3 spells CASSPDNDRRSRAFF. The CDR3 DNA is TGCGCCAGCAGCCCCGACAATGACAGACGCTCGCGAGCTTTCTTT. J is TRBJ1-1 and V is TRBV5-1; D possibly corresponds to TRBD1 (5 bases). V was shortened by 4 bases and J by 10 bases, with 23 bases between the two germline ends. The CDR3 covers 15 residues. Germline V gene sequence: CDR1 SGHRS, CDR2 YFSETQ.

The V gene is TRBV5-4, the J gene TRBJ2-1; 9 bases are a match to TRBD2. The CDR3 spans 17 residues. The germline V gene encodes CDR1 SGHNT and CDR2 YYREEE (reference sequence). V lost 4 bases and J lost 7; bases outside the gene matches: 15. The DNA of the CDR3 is TGTGCCAGCAGCCCGTCGGGCGGGGGGGCCGGGGTTAATGAGCAGTTCTTC. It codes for CASSPSGGGAGVNEQFF.

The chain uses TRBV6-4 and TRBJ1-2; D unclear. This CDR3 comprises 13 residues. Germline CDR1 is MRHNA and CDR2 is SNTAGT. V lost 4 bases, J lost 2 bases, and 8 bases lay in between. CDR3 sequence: CASSVGQNYGYTF. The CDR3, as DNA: TGTGCCAGCAGTGTTGGGCAGAACTATGGCTACACCTTC.

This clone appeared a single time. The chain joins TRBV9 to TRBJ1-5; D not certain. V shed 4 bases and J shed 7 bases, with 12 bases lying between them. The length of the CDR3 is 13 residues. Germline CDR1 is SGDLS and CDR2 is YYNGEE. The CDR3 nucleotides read TGTGCCAGCAGCTCCATACCCGGGCAGCCCCAGCATTTT. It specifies CASSSIPGQPQHF.

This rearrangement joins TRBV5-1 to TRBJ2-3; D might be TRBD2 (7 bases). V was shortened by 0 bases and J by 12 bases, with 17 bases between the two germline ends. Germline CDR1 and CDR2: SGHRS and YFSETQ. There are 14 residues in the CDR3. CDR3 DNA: TGCGCCAGCAGCTTGGAGGGGGAGGGCCTTAATCAGTATTTT. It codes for CASSLEGEGLNQYF.

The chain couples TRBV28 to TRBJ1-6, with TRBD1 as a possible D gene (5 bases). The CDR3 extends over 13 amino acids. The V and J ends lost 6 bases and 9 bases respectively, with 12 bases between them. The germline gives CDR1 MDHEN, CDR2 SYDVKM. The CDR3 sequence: CASRTGGSSPLHF. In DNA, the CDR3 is TGTGCCAGCAGAACCGGGGGGTCTTCACCCCTCCACTTT.

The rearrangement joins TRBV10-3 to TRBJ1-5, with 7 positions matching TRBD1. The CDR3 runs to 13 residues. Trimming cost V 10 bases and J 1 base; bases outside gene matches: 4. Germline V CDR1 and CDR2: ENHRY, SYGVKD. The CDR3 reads CATTGESNQPQHF. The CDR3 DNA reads TGTGCCACTACAGGGGAAAGCAATCAGCCCCAGCATTTT.

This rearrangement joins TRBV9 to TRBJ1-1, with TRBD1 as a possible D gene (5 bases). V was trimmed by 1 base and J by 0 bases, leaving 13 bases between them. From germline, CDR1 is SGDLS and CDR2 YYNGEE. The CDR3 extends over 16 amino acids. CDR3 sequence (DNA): TGTGCCAGCAGCGTAATTAGGGGCAGGGTGAACACTGAAGCTTTCTTT. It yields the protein CASSVIRGRVNTEAFF.

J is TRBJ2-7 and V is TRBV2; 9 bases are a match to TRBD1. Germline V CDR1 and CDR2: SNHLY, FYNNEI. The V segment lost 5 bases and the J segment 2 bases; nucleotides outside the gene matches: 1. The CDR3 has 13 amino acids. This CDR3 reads CASSRQGAYEQYF. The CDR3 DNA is TGTGCCAGCAGTAGACAGGGGGCCTACGAGCAGTACTTC.

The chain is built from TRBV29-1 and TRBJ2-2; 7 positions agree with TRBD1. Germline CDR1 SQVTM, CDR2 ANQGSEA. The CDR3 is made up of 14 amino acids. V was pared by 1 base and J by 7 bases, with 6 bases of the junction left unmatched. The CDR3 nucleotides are TGCAGCGTTGAAGGACAGGGATTACGCGGGGAGCTGTTTTTT. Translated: CSVEGQGLRGELFF.

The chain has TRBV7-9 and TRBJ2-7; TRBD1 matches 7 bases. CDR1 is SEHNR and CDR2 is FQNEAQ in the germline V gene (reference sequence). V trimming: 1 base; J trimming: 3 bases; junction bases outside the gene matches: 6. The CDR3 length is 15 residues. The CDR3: CASSLGGGQYYEQYF. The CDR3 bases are TGTGCCAGCAGCTTAGGTGGGGGACAGTACTACGAGCAGTACTTC.

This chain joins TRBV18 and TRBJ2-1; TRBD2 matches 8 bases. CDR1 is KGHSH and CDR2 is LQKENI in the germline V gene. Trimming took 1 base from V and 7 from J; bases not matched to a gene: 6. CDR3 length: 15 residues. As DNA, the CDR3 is TGTGCCAGCTCACCACAGGGACTAGTCGGGAATGAGCAGTTCTTC. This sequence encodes CASSPQGLVGNEQFF.

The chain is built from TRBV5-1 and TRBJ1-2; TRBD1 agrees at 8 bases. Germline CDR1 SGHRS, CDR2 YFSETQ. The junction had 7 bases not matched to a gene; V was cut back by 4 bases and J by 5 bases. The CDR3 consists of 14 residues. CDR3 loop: CASSQGQVGYGYTF. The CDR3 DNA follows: TGCGCCAGCAGCCAGGGACAGGTGGGATATGGCTACACCTTC. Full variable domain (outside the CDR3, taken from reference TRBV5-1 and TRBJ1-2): KAGVTQTPRYLIKTRGQQVTLSCSPISGHRSVSWYQQTPGQGLQFLFEYFSETQRNKGNFPGRFSGRQFSNSRSEMNVSTLELGDSALYLCASSQGQVGYGYTFGSGTRLTVV.

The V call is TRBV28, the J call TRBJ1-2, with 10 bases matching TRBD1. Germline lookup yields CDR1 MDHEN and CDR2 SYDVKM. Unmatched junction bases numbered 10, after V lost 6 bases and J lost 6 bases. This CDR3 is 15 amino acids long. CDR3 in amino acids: CASRSGTGDWHGYTF. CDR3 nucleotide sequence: TGTGCCAGCAGGAGTGGGACAGGGGACTGGCATGGCTACACCTTC.

The CDR3 loop reads CASSLDPVPGGGQYF. In DNA form, the CDR3 reads TGTGCCAGCAGCTTAGATCCAGTGCCGGGAGGGGGGCAGTACTTC. The V call is TRBV7-2, the J call TRBJ2-7; 8 bases match TRBD2. In germline, CDR1 is SGHTA, CDR2 FQGNSA. CDR3 length: 15 amino acids. V shed 1 base, J shed 9 bases, and the junction held 11 bases outside the gene matches.

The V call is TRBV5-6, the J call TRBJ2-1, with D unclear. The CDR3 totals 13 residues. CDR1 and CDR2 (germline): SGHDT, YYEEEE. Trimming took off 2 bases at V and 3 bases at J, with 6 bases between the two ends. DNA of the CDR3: TGTGCCAGCAGCTTTTCAGGCTACAATGAGCAGTTCTTC. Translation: CASSFSGYNEQFF.

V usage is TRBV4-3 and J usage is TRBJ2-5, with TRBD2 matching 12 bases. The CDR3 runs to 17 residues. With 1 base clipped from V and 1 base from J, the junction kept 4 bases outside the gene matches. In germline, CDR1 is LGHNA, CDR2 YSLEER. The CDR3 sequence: CASSQGLAGASQETQYF. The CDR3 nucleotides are TGCGCCAGCAGCCAAGGACTAGCGGGGGCTTCCCAAGAGACCCAGTACTTC.

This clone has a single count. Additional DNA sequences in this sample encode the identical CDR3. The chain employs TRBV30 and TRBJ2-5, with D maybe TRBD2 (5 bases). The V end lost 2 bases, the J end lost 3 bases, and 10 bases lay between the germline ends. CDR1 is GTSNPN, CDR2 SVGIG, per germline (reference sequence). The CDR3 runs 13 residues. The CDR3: CAWSPGLEETQYF. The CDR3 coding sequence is TGTGCCTGGAGTCCCGGACTGGAAGAGACCCAGTACTTC.

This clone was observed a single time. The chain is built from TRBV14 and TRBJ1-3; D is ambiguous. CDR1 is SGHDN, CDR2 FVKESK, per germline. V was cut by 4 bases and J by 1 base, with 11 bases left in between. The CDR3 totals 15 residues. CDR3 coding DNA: TGTGCCAGCAGCCCCACCGCCGGGTCTGGAAACACCATATATTTT. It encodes CASSPTAGSGNTIYF.

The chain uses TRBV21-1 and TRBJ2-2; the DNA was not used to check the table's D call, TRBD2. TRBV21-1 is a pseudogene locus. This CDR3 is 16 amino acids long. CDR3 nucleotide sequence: TGTGCCAGCAGCCCGAGGGGGGGTACTCCCGCCGGGGAGCTGTTTTTT. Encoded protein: CASSPRGGTPAGELFF.

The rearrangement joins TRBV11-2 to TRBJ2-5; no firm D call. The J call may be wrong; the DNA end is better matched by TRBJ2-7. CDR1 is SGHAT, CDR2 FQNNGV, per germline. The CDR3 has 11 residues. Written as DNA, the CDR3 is TGTGCCAGCAGCTTAGTACGCGAGCAGTACTTC. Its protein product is CASSLVREQYF.

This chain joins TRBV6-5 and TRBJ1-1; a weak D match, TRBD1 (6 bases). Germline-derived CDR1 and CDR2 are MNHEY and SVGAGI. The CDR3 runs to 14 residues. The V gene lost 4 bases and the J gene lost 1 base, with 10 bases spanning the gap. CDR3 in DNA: TGTGCCAGCAGTTTGCTGGACAGGAACACTGAAGCTTTCTTT. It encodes CASSLLDRNTEAFF.